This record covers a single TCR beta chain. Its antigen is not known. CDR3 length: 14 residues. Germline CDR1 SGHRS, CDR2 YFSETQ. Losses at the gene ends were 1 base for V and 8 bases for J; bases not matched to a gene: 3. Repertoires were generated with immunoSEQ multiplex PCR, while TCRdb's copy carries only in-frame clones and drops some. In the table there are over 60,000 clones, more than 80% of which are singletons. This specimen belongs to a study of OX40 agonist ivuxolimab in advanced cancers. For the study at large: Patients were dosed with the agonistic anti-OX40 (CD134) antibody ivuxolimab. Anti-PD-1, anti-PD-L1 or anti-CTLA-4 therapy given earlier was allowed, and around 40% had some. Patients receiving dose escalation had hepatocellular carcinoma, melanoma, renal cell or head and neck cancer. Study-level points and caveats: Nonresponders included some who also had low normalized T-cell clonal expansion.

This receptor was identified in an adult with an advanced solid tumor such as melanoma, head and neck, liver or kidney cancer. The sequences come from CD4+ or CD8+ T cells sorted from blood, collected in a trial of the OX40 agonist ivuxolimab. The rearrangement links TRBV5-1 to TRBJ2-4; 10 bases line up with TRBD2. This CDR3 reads CASSLRSGGDIQYF. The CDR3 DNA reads TGCGCCAGCAGCTTGCGGAGCGGGGGGGACATTCAGTACTTC.